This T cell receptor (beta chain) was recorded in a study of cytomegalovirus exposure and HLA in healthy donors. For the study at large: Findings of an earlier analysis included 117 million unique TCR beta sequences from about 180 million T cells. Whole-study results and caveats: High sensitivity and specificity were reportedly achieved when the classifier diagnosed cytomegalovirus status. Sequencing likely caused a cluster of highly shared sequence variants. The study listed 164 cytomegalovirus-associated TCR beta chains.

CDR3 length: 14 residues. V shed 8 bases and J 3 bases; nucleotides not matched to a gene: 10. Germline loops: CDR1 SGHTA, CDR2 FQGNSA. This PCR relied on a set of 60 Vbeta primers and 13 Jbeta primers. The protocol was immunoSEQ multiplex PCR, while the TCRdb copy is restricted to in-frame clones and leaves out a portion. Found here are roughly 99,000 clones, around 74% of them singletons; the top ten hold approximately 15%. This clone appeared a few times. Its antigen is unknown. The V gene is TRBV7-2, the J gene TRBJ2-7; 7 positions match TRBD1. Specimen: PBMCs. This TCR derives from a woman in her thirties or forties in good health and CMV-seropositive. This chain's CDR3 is CASREGQQSYEQYF. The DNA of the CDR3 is TGTGCCAGCCGCGAGGGACAGCAGAGCTACGAGCAGTACTTC. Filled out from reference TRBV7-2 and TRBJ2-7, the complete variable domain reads GAGVSQSPSNKVTEKGKDVELRCDPISGHTALYWYRQSLGQGLEFLIYFQGNSAPDKSGLPSDRFSAERTGGSVSTLTIQRTQQEDSAVYLCASREGQQSYEQYFGPGTRLTVT.